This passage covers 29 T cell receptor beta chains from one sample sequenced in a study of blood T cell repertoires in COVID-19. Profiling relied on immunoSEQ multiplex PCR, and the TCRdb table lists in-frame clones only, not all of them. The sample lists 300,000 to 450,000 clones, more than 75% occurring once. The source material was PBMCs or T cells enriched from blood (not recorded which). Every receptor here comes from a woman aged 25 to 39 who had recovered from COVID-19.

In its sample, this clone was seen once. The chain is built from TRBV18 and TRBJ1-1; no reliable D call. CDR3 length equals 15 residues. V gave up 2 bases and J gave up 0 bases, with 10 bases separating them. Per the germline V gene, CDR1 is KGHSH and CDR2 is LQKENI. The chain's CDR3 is CASSPTVQMNTEAFF. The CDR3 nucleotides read TGTGCCAGCTCACCAACTGTACAGATGAACACTGAAGCTTTCTTT. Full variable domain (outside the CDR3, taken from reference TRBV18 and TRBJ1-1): NAGVMQNPRHLVRRRGQEARLRCSPMKGHSHVYWYRQLPEEGLKFMVYLQKENIIDESGMPKERFSAEFPKEGPSILRIQQVVRGDSAAYFCASSPTVQMNTEAFFGQGTRLTVV.

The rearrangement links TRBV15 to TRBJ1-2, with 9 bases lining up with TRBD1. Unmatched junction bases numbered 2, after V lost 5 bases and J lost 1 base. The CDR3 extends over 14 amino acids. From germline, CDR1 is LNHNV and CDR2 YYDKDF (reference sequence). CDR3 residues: CATSGTGNNYGYTF. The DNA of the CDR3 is TGTGCCACCAGCGGGACAGGGAATAACTATGGCTACACCTTC.

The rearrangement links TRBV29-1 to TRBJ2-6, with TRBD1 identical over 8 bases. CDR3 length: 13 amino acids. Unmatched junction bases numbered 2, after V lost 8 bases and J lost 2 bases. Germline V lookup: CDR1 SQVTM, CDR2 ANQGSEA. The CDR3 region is CSSRGPGANVLTF. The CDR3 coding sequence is TGCAGCTCCAGGGGGCCTGGGGCCAACGTCCTGACTTTC. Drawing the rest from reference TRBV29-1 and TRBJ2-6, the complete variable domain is SAVISQKPSRDICQRGTSLTIQCQVDSQVTMMFWYRQQPGQSLTLIATANQGSEATYESGFVIDKFPISRPNLTFSTLTVSNMSPEDSSIYLCSSRGPGANVLTFGAGSRLTVL.

The CDR3 coding sequence is TGCGCCAGCAGCCAAGATCCCGGACTAGATTTTTACAATGAGCAGTTCTTC. Translation: CASSQDPGLDFYNEQFF. The chain couples TRBV4-1 to TRBJ2-1; TRBD2 matches 7 bases. The CDR3 consists of 17 residues. Germline V lookup: CDR1 MGHRA, CDR2 YSYEKL. V was pared by 0 bases and J by 4 bases, with 9 bases of the junction left unmatched.

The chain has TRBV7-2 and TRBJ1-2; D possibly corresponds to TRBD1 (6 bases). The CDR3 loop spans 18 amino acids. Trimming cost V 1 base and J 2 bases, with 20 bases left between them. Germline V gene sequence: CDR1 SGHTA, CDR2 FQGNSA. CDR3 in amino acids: CASSLEGDTAARNYGYTF. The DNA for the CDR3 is TGTGCCAGCAGCTTAGAAGGGGACACGGCAGCGAGAAACTATGGCTACACCTTC.

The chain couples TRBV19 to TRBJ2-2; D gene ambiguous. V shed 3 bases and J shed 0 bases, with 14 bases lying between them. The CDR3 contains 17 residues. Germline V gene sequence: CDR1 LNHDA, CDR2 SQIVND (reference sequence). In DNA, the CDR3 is TGTGCCAGTAGTATTCGGTCCCAGGCTCCGAACACCGGGGAGCTGTTTTTT. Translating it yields CASSIRSQAPNTGELFF.

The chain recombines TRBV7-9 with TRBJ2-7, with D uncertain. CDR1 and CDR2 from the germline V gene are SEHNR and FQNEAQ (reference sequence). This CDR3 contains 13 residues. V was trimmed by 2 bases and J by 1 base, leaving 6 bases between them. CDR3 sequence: CASSLPRSYEQYF. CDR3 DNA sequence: TGTGCCAGCAGCTTACCGCGTTCCTACGAGCAGTACTTC.

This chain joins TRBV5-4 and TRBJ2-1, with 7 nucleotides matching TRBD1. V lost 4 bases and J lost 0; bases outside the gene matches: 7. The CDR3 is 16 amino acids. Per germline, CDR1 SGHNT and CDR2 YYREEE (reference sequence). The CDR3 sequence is CASSVPGQSSYNEQFF. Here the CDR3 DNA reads TGTGCCAGCAGCGTTCCGGGACAGAGCTCCTACAATGAGCAGTTCTTC.

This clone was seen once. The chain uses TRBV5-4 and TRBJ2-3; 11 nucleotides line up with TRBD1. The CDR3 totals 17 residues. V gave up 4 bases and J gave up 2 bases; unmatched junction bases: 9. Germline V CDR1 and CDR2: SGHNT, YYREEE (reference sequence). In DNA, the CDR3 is TGTGCCAGCAGCCCGGCGGGACAGGGGGGTCCCACAGATACGCAGTATTTT. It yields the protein CASSPAGQGGPTDTQYF. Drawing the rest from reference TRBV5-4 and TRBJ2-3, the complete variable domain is ETGVTQSPTHLIKTRGQQVTLRCSSQSGHNTVSWYQQALGQGPQFIFQYYREEENGRGNFPPRFSGLQFPNYSSELNVNALELDDSALYLCASSPAGQGGPTDTQYFGPGTRLTVL.

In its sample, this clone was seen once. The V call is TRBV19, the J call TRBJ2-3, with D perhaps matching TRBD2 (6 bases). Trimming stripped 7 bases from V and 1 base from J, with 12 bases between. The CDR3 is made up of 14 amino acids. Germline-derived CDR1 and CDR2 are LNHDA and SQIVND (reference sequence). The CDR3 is CASKEGSRTDTQYF. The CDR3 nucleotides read TGTGCCAGTAAGGAGGGGTCCCGCACAGATACGCAGTATTTT.

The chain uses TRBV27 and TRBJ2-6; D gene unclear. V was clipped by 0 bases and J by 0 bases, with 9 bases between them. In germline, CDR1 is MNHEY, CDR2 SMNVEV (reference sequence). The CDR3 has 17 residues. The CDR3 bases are TGTGCCAGCAGTTTATCAACGGTCTACTCTGGGGCCAACGTCCTGACTTTC. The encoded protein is CASSLSTVYSGANVLTF.

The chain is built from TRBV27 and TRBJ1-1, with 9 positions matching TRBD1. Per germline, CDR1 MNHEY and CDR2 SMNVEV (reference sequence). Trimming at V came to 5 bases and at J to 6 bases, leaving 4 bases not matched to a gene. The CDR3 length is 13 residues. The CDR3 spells CASSPRQGAEAFF. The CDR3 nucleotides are TGTGCCAGCAGTCCAAGACAGGGGGCTGAAGCTTTCTTT.

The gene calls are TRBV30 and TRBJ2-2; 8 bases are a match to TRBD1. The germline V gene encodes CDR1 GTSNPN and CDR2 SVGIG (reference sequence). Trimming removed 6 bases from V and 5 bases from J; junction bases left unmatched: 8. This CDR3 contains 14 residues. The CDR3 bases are TGTGCCTGCAGGACAGGGATTGGGACCGGGGAGCTGTTTTTT. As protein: CACRTGIGTGELFF.

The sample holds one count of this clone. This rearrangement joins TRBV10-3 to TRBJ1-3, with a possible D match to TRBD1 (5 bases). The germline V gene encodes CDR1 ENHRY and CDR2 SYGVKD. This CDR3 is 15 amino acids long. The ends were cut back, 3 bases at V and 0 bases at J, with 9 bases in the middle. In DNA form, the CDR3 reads TGTGCCATCAGTGATTCGGGGGGCTCTGGAAACACCATATATTTT. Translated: CAISDSGGSGNTIYF.

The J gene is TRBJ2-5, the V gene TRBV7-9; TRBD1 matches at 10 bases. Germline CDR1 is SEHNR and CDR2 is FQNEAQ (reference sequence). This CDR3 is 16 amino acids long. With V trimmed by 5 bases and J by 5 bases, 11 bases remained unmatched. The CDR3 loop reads CASSRWETDRGETQYF. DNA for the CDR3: TGTGCCAGCAGCCGATGGGAAACGGACAGGGGGGAGACCCAGTACTTC. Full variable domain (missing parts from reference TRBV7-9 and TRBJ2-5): DTGVSQNPRHKITKRGQNVTFRCDPISEHNRLYWYRQTLGQGPEFLTYFQNEAQLEKSRLLSDRFSAERPKGSFSTLEIQRTEQGDSAMYLCASSRWETDRGETQYFGPGTRLLVL.

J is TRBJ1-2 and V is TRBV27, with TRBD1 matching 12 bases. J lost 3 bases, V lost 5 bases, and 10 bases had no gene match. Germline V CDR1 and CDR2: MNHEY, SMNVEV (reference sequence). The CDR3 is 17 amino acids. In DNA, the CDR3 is TGTGCCAGCAGTCTACTTAGGGGACAGGGGGCAGACTATGGCTACACCTTC. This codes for CASSLLRGQGADYGYTF.

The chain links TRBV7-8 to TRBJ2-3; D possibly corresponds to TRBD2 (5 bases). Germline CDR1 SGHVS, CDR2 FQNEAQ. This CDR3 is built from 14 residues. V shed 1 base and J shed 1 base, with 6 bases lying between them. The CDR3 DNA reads TGTGCCAGCAGCTTAGTCGGGGGCACAGATACGCAGTATTTT. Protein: CASSLVGGTDTQYF.

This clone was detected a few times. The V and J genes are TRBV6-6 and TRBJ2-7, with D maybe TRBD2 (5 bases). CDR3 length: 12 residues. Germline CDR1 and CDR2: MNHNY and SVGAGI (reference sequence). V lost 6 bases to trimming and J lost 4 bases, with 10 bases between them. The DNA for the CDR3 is TGTGCCAGCAGCAGGTCGGGGTACGAGCAGTACTTC. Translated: CASSRSGYEQYF.

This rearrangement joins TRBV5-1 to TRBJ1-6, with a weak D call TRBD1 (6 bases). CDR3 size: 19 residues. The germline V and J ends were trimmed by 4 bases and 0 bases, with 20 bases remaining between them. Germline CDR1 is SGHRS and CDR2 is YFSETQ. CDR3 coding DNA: TGCGCCAGCAGCAAGCTTGCTATCCAGGGGACCTCCTATAATTCACCCCTCCACTTT. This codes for CASSKLAIQGTSYNSPLHF.

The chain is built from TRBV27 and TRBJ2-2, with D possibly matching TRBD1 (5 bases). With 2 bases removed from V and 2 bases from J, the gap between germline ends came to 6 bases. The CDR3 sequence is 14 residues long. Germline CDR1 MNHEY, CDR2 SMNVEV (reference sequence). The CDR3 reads CASSLQGNTGELFF. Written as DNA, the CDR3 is TGTGCCAGCAGTTTACAGGGTAACACCGGGGAGCTGTTTTTT.

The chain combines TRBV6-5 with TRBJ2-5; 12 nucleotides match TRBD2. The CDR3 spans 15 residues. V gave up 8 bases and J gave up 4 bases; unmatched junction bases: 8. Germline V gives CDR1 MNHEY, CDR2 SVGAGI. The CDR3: CASGASGGGLETQYF. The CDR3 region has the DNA TGTGCCAGCGGAGCTAGCGGGGGGGGGCTAGAGACCCAGTACTTC.

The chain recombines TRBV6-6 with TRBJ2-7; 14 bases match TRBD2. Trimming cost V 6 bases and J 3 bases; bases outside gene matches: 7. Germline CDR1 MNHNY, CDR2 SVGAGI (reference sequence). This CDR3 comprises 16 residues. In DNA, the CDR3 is TGTGCCAGCAGGCGGGGACTAGCGGGGGCTGACTACGAGCAGTACTTC. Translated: CASRRGLAGADYEQYF.

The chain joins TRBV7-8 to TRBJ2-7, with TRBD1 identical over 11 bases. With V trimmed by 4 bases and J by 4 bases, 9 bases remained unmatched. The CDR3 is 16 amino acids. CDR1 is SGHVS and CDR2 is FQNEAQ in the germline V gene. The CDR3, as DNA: TGTGCCAGCAGCTCAACCGGACAGGGGGCTAGTTACGAGCAGTACTTC. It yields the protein CASSSTGQGASYEQYF.

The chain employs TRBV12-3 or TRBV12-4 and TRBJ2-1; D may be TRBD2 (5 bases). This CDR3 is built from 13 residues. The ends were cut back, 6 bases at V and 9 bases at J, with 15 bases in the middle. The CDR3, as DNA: TGTGCCAGCAGGGAGGCAGGAAGGAGTGAGCAGTTCTTC. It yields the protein CASREAGRSEQFF.

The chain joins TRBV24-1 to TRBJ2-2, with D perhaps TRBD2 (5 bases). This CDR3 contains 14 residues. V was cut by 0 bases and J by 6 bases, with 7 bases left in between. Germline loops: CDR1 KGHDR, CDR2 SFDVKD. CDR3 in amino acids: CATSDLVDSGELFF. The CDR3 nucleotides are TGTGCCACCAGTGATTTGGTGGACTCCGGGGAGCTGTTTTTT.

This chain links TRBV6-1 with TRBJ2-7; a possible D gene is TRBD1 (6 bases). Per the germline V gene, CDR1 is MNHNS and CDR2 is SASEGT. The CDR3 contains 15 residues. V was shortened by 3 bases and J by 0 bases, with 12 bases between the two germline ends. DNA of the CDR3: TGTGCCAGCAGTGACACAGGGATAGGCTCCTACGAGCAGTACTTC. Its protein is CASSDTGIGSYEQYF.

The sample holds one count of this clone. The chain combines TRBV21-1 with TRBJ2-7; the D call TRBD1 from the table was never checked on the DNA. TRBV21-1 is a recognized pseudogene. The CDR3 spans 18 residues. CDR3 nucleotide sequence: TGTGCCAGCAGGCACCCCTCCTTACCGGGACAGGGTACCTACGAGCAGTACTTC. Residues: CASRHPSLPGQGTYEQYF.

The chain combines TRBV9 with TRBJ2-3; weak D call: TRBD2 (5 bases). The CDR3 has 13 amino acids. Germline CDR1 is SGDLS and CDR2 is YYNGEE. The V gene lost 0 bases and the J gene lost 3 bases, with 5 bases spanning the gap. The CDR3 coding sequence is TGTGCCAGCAGCGTAGCGGGGACAGATACGCAGTATTTT. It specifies CASSVAGTDTQYF.

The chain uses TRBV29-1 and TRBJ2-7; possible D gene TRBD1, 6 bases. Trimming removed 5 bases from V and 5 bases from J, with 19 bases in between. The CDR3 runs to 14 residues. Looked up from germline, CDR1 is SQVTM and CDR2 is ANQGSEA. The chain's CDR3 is CSVSPLQGSHEQYF. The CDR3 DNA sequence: TGCAGCGTTTCCCCGTTACAGGGTTCCCACGAGCAGTACTTC.